This T cell receptor (beta chain) was captured in a study of cytomegalovirus exposure and HLA in healthy donors. In the study overall: Among the approximately 400 genotyped donors, 65% to 90% were placed in the Caucasian-associated ancestry cluster. Findings and caveats of the study: An analysis was carried out at a later point. It showed that HLA-associated TCR beta chains were more clonally expanded than equally common non-associated chains. Data from an earlier analysis indicated that most TCR beta V segments were productive either about 87% or about 30% of the time. Later genetic work tied a missense DCLRE1C variant to beta-chain V and J trimming.

This CDR3 comprises 13 residues. After removal of 6 bases from V and 5 bases from J, the junction contained 3 bases not matched to a gene. CDR1 is MNHNY, CDR2 SVGAGI, per germline (reference sequence). Comments on this clone: Its antigen is still unknown.

The PCR made use of 60 Vbeta and 13 Jbeta primers. TCRdb's copy holds only in-frame clones and misses some; the assay was immunoSEQ multiplex PCR. The repertoire shows about 55,000 clones; the top ten hold about 9.2%. The sequenced sample consisted of PBMCs. The receptor's source is a man aged 50 to 59 in good health and CMV-seropositive. The V and J genes are TRBV6-6 and TRBJ2-3, with 9 bases identical to TRBD1. CDR3 nucleotide sequence: TGTGCCAGCAGGCGGGACAGGGAAGATACGCAGTATTTT. Protein sequence: CASRRDREDTQYF.